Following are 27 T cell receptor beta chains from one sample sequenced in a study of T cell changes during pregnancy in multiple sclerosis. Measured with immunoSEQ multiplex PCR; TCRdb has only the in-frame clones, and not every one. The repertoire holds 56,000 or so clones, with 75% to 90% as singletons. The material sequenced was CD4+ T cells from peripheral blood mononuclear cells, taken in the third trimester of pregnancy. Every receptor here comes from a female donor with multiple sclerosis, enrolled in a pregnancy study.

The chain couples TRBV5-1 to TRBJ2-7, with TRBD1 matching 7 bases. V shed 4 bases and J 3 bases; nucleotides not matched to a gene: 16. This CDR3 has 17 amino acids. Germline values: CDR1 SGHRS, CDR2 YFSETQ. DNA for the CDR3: TGCGCCAGCAGCGCCCCCCACACAGGGGAACTTGACTACGAGCAGTACTTC. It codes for CASSAPHTGELDYEQYF.

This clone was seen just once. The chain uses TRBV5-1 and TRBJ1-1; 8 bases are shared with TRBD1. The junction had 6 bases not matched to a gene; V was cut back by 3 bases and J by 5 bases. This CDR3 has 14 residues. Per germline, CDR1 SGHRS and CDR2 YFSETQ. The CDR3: CASSSWTGRTEAFF. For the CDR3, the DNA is TGCGCCAGCAGCTCGTGGACAGGGAGGACTGAAGCTTTCTTT.

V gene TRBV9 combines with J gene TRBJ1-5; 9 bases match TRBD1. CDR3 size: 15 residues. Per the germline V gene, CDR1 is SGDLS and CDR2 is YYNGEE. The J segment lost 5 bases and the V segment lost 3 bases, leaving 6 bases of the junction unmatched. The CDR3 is CASSARDRADQPQHF. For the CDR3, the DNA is TGTGCCAGCAGCGCCCGGGACAGGGCCGATCAGCCCCAGCATTTT.

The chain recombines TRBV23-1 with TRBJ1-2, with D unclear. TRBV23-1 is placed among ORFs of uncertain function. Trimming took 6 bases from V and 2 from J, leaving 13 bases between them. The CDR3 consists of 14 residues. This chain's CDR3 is CASRGGKRNYGYTF. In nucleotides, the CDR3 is TGCGCCAGCAGAGGAGGGAAACGGAACTATGGCTACACCTTC.

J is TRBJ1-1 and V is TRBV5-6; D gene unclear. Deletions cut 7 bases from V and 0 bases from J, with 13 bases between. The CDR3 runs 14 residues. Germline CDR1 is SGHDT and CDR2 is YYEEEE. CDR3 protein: CASYSSSLNTEAFF. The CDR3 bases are TGTGCCAGCTACTCTTCCTCGCTGAACACTGAAGCTTTCTTT.

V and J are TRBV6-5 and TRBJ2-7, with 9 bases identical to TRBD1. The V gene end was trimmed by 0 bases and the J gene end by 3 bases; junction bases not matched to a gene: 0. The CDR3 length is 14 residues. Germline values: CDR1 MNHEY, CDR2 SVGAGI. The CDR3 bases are TGTGCCAGCAGTTACTCGACAGGGGGCTACGAGCAGTACTTC. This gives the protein CASSYSTGGYEQYF.

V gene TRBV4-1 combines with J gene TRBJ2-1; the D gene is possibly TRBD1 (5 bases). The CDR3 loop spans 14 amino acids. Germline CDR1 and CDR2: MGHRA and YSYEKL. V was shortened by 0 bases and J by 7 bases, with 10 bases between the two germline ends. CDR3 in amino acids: CASSQDRVDNEQFF. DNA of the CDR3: TGCGCCAGCAGCCAAGACAGGGTCGATAATGAGCAGTTCTTC.

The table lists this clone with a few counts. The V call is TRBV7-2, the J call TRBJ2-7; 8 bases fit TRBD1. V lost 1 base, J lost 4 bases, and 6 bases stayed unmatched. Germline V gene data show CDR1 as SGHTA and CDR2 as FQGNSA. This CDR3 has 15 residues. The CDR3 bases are TGTGCCAGCAGCTTAGTCGCAGGGGGCGAATACGAGCAGTACTTC. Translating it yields CASSLVAGGEYEQYF. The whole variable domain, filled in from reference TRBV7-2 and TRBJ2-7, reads GAGVSQSPSNKVTEKGKDVELRCDPISGHTALYWYRQSLGQGLEFLIYFQGNSAPDKSGLPSDRFSAERTGGSVSTLTIQRTQQEDSAVYLCASSLVAGGEYEQYFGPGTRLTVT.

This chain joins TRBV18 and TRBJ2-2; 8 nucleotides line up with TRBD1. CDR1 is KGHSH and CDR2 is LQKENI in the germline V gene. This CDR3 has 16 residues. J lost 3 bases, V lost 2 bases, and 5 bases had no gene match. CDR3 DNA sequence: TGTGCCAGCTCACCAATCAGACAGGGGTACACCGGGGAGCTGTTTTTT. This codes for CASSPIRQGYTGELFF.

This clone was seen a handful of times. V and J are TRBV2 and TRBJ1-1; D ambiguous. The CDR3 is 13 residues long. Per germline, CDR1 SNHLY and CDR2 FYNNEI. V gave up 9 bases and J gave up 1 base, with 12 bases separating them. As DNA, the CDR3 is TGTGCCAGTGGAGGGATAAGGAACACTGAAGCTTTCTTT. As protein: CASGGIRNTEAFF. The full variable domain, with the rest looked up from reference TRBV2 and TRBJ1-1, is EPEVTQTPSHQVTQMGQEVILRCVPISNHLYFYWYRQILGQKVEFLVSFYNNEISEKSEIFDDQFSVERPDGSNFTLKIRSTKLEDSAMYFCASGGIRNTEAFFGQGTRLTVV.

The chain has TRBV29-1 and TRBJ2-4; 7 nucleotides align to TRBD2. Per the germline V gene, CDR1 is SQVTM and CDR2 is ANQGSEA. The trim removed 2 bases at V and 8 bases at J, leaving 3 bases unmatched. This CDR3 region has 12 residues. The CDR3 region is CSVERDYDIQYF. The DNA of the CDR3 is TGCAGCGTTGAAAGGGACTACGACATTCAGTACTTC.

In nucleotides, the CDR3 is TGTGCCAGCAGCTTTAACAGGGACTATGGCTACACCTTC. Translation: CASSFNRDYGYTF. V usage is TRBV7-2 and J usage is TRBJ1-2, with TRBD1 as a possible D gene (6 bases). Per germline, CDR1 SGHTA and CDR2 FQGNSA. The germline V and J ends were trimmed by 3 bases and 3 bases, with 8 bases remaining between them. The CDR3 covers 13 residues.

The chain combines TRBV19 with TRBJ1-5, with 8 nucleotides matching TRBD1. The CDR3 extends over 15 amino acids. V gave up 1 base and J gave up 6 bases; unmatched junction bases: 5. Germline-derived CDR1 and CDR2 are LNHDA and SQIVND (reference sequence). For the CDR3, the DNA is TGTGCCAGTAGTATAGCCAGGGGGCCAGGTCAGCCCCAGCATTTT. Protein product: CASSIARGPGQPQHF.

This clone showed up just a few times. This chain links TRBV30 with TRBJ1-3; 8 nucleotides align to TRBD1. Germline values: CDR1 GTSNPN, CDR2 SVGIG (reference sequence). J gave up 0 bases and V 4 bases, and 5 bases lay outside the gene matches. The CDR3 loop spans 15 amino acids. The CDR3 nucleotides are TGTGCCTGGATCTCAACAGGGGGCTCTGGAAACACCATATATTTT. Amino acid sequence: CAWISTGGSGNTIYF. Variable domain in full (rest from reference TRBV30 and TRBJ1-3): SQTIHQWPATLVQPVGSPLSLECTVEGTSNPNLYWYRQAAGRGLQLLFYSVGIGQISSEVPQNLSASRPQDRQFILSSKKLLLSDSGFYLCAWISTGGSGNTIYFGEGSWLTVV.

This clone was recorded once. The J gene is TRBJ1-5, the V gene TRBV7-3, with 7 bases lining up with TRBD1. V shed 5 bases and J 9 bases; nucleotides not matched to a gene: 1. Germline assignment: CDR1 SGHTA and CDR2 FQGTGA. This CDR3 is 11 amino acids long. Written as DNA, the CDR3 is TGTGCCAGCAGCCAGGGGGGGCCCCAGCATTTT. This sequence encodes CASSQGGPQHF.

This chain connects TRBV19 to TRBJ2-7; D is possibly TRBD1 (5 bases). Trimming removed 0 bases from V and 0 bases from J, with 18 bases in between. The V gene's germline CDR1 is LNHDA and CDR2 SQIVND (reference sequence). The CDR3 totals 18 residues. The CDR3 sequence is CASSIDLFDSWISYEQYF. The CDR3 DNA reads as TGTGCCAGTAGTATAGATCTATTCGACAGTTGGATCTCCTACGAGCAGTACTTC.

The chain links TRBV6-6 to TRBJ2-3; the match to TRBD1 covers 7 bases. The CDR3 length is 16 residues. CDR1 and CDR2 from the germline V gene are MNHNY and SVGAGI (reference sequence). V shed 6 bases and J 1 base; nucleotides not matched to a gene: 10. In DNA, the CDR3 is TGTGCCAGCAGCTATCCCACAGGGGCGGGCACAGATACGCAGTATTTT. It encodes CASSYPTGAGTDTQYF.

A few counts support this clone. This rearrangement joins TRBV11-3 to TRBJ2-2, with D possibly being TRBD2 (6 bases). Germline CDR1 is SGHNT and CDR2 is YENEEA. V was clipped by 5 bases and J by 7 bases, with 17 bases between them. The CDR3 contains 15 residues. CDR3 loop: CASSPGGGVGGELFF. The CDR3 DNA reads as TGTGCCAGCAGCCCCGGTGGAGGGGTGGGCGGGGAGCTGTTTTTT.

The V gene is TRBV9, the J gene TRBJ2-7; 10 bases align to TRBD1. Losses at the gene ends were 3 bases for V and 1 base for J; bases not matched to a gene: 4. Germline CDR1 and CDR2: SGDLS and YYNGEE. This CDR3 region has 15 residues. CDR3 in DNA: TGTGCCAGCAGCGAGGGGACAGGGGTATCCTACGAGCAGTACTTC. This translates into CASSEGTGVSYEQYF.

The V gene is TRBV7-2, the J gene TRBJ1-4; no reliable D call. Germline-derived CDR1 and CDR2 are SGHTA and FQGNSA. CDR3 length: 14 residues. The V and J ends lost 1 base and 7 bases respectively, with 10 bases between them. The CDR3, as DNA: TGTGCCAGCAGCTTAGAGCTGGTTTCTGAAAAACTGTTTTTT. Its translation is CASSLELVSEKLFF.

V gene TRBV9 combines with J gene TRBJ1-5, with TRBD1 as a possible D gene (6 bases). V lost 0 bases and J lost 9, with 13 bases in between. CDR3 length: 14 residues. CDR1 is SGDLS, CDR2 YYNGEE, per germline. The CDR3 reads CASSVEAGGAPQHF. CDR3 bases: TGTGCCAGCAGCGTAGAGGCGGGGGGGGCGCCCCAGCATTTT.

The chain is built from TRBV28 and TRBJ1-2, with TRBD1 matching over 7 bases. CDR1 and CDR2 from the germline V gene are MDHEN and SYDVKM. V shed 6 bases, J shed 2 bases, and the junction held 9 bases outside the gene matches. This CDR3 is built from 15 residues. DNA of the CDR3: TGTGCCAGCAGAAGACTACCGGGACAGAACTATGGCTACACCTTC. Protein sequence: CASRRLPGQNYGYTF.

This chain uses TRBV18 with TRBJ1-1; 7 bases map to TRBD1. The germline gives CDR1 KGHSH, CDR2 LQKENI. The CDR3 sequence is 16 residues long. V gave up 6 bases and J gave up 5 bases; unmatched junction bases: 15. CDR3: CASSPPLGQEGTEAFF. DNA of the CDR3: TGTGCCAGCTCTCCCCCACTAGGACAGGAGGGAACTGAAGCTTTCTTT.

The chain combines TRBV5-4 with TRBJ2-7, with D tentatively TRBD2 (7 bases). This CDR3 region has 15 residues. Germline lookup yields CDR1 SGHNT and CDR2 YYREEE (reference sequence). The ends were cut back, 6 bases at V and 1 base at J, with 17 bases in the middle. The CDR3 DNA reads TGTGCCAGCACCATAGGGGGGGAGGAATCCTACGAGCAGTACTTC. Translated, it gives CASTIGGEESYEQYF.

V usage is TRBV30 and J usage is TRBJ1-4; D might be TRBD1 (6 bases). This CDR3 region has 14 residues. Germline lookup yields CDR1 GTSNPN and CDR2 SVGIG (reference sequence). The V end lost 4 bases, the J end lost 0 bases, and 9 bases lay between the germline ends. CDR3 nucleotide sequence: TGTGCCTGGAACAAGGGGGCAACTAATGAAAAACTGTTTTTT. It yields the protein CAWNKGATNEKLFF.

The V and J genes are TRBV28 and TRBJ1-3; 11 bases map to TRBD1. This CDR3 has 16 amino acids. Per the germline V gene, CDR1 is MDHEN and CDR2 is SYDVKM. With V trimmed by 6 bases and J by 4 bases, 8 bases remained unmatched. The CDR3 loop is CASSLGQGARGNTIYF. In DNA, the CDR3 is TGTGCCAGCAGCTTAGGACAGGGGGCGCGAGGAAACACCATATATTTT.

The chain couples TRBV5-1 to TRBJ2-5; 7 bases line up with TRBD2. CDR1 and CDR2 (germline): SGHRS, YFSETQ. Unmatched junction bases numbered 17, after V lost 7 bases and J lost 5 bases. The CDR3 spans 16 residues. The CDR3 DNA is TGCGCCAGCGGCCGGAGTAGCGGGTCCTTAGGGGAGACCCAGTACTTC. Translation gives CASGRSSGSLGETQYF.